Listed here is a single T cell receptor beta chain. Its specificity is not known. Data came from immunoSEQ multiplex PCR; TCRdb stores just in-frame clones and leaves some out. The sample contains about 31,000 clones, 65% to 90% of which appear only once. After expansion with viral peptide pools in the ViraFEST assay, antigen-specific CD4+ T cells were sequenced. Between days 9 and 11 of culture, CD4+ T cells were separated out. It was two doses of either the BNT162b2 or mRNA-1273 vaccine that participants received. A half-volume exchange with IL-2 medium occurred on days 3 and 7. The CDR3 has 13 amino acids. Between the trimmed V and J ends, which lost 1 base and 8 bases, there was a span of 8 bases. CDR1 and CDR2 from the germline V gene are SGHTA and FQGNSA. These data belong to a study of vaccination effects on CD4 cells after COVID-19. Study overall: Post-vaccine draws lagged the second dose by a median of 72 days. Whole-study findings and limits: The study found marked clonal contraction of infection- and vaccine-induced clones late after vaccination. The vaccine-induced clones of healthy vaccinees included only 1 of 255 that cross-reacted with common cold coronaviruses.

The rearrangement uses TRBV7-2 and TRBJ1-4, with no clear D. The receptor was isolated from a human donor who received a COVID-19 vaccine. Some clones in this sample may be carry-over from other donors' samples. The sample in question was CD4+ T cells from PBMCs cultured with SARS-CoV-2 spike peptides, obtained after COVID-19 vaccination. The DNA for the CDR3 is TGTGCCAGCAGCTTAGTTACAGTCGAAAAACTGTTTTTT. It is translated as CASSLVTVEKLFF.